This T cell receptor (beta chain) comes out of a study of cytomegalovirus exposure and HLA in healthy donors. Primers for the PCR totalled 60 Vbeta and 13 Jbeta. Data came from immunoSEQ multiplex PCR; TCRdb stores just in-frame clones and leaves some out. The table has 95,000 to 150,000 clones, 75% to 90% seen once; the top ten hold 2.1%. Trimming removed 1 base from V and 5 bases from J, with 9 bases in between. Germline V gene lookup returns CDR1 SGHNT and CDR2 YENEEA. The CDR3 loop spans 14 amino acids. The V call is TRBV11-3, the J call TRBJ2-1, with D perhaps matching TRBD1 (6 bases). The TCR was taken from a man in his thirties or forties in good health and CMV-seronegative. The sample comprised PBMCs. The DNA for the CDR3 is TGTGCCAGCAGCTTAGGGGGGCTTCACAATGAGCAGTTCTTC. Protein: CASSLGGLHNEQFF.